This T cell receptor (beta chain) was captured by sequencing in a study of cytomegalovirus exposure and HLA in healthy donors. Vbeta (60) and Jbeta (13) primers were used in the PCR. The method was immunoSEQ multiplex PCR; TCRdb's version includes in-frame clones alone and lacks a portion of them. The data hold roughly 200,000 clones, with 76% observed a single time. The sample was PBMCs. The receptor was isolated from a man between 18 and 29 years old in good health and CMV-seronegative.

The CDR3 sequence is CASSLLSGRAEDEQFF. CDR3 coding DNA: TGCGCCAGCAGCTTACTCTCGGGGAGGGCCGAGGATGAGCAGTTCTTC. This sequence joins TRBV5-1 and TRBJ2-1, with 7 bases lining up with TRBD2. The CDR3 spans 16 residues. Germline V CDR1 and CDR2: SGHRS, YFSETQ. V trimming: 2 bases; J trimming: 8 bases; junction bases outside the gene matches: 13. The whole variable domain, filled in from reference TRBV5-1 and TRBJ2-1, reads KAGVTQTPRYLIKTRGQQVTLSCSPISGHRSVSWYQQTPGQGLQFLFEYFSETQRNKGNFPGRFSGRQFSNSRSEMNVSTLELGDSALYLCASSLLSGRAEDEQFFGPGTRLTVL.